The 2 T cell receptor beta chains given below trace back to one sample, sequenced in a study of shared clonotypes between healthy human individuals. Selected positively for CCR7 and CD45RO-negative, naive CD8 cells excluded terminally differentiated effector memory CD45RA+ cells. This table comes from immunoSEQ multiplex PCR, and its TCRdb copy is limited to in-frame clones, with some not included. The data contain millions of clones, about 92% of them singletons. The sample taken for sequencing was naive CD8+ T cells from PBMCs. These receptors all stem from a man between 18 and 29 years old in good health. Some clones in this sample may be carry-over from other donors' samples.

The chain uses TRBV5-6 and TRBJ1-4, with 7 bases matching TRBD1. The germline V gene encodes CDR1 SGHDT and CDR2 YYEEEE. The CDR3 has 14 residues. V dropped 4 bases and J dropped 7; count of bases not matched to a gene: 7. The CDR3: CASSTAGGPEKLFF. The CDR3 DNA sequence: TGTGCCAGCAGCACCGCAGGGGGTCCTGAAAAACTGTTTTTT.

This chain connects TRBV7-2 to TRBJ2-1, with D uncertain. The CDR3 consists of 16 residues. V dropped 1 base and J dropped 9 bases, with 19 bases sitting between them. The germline CDR1 and CDR2 sequences are SGHTA and FQGNSA. CDR3 loop: CASSLVGSSAISEQFF. CDR3 in DNA: TGTGCCAGCAGCTTAGTGGGCTCCTCGGCTATTAGTGAGCAGTTCTTC.